Below, 5 T cell receptor beta chains from the same sample are listed, as sequenced in a study of monozygotic twins with inflammatory bowel disease. Using the 5' RACE reads, TCRdb records one entry per CDR3 protein without DNA. The sample has approximately 200,000 distinct CDR3 sequences, and its top ten clones hold roughly 8%. Sequences were obtained from blood. Receptors were obtained from a human donor with ulcerative colitis or Crohn's disease, or a healthy co-twin of an affected twin (not recorded which).

V usage is TRBV5-1 and J usage is TRBJ2-5; with no DNA, the TCRdb D assignment of TRBD1 cannot be verified. This CDR3 contains 14 residues. The V gene's germline CDR1 is SGHRS and CDR2 YFSETQ. CDR3: CASRGGHPQETQYF.

CDR3 region: CASSQGIYGELFF. The J gene is TRBJ2-2, the V gene TRBV3-1. The germline gives CDR1 LGHDT, CDR2 YNNKEL (reference sequence). This CDR3 has 13 residues.

V usage is TRBV11-2 and J usage is TRBJ2-6. The CDR3 has 16 amino acids. Germline CDR1 and CDR2: SGHAT and FQNNGV. CDR3: CASSLGPGSGANVLTF. Using reference TRBV11-2 and TRBJ2-6 for the parts outside the CDR3, the full variable domain is EAGVAQSPRYKIIEKRQSVAFWCNPISGHATLYWYQQILGQGPKLLIQFQNNGVVDDSQLPKDRFSAERLKGVDSTLKIQPAKLEDSAVYLCASSLGPGSGANVLTFGAGSRLTVL.

The rearrangement uses TRBV12-3 or TRBV12-4 and TRBJ1-5. CDR3 length: 13 residues. The CDR3 here is CASSFGEHQPQHF.

The chain joins TRBV28 to TRBJ2-1; the TRBD2 assignment by TCRdb is unverifiable without DNA. The CDR3 is made up of 14 amino acids. The germline CDR1 and CDR2 sequences are MDHEN and SYDVKM. The CDR3 is CASSFLSGLSEQFF.